What follows are 25 T cell receptor beta chains derived from one specimen sequenced in a study of cytotoxic CD8 clonotypes in ibrutinib-treated CLL. Some clones are missing from TCRdb's copy, which holds only in-frame ones; the method was immunoSEQ multiplex PCR. The data show hundreds of thousands of clones, roughly 71% seen once. This material consisted of PBMCs, taken after 36 months of ibrutinib treatment. The receptors originated from a human donor with chronic lymphocytic leukemia.

The J gene is TRBJ2-7, the V gene TRBV11-2, with D perhaps matching TRBD2 (6 bases). V lost 2 bases and J 3 bases, leaving 20 bases between the germline ends. Germline V lookup: CDR1 SGHAT, CDR2 FQNNGV. The CDR3 loop spans 17 amino acids. The CDR3 spells CASSLREIVAGFYEQYF. DNA for the CDR3: TGTGCCAGCAGCTTAAGAGAGATCGTGGCGGGGTTCTACGAGCAGTACTTC.

This clone appeared a few times. The chain recombines TRBV7-3 with TRBJ2-7; D is unresolved. This CDR3 contains 11 residues. Germline CDR1 is SGHTA and CDR2 is FQGTGA. V lost 1 base and J 7 bases, leaving 5 bases between the germline ends. CDR3 residues: CASSLKAEQYF. CDR3 coding DNA: TGTGCCAGCAGCTTAAAGGCGGAGCAGTACTTC.

This clone came up a few times. The V call is TRBV10-1, the J call TRBJ1-6, with a tentative D call TRBD1 (5 bases). Looked up from germline, CDR1 is WNHNN and CDR2 is SYGVQD (reference sequence). V was cut by 5 bases and J by 3 bases, with 8 bases left in between. This CDR3 comprises 14 residues. CDR3 bases: TGCGCCAGCAGTAGGGACCTCTATAATTCACCCCTCCACTTT. Protein sequence: CASSRDLYNSPLHF.

The chain uses TRBV10-3 and TRBJ1-2; 7 bases are a match to TRBD1. CDR1 and CDR2 from the germline V gene are ENHRY and SYGVKD. V shed 2 bases, J shed 6 bases, and the junction held 3 bases outside the gene matches. The CDR3 sequence is 13 residues long. The chain's CDR3 is CAISERGLDGYTF. The DNA of the CDR3 is TGTGCCATCAGTGAGAGGGGGCTGGATGGCTACACCTTC.

The CDR3 region is CATSGDRGLNEQYF. The CDR3 coding sequence is TGTGCCACCAGCGGGGACAGGGGGCTCAACGAGCAGTACTTC. The chain uses TRBV15 and TRBJ2-7; TRBD1 matches 12 bases. The CDR3 has 14 amino acids. The germline V gene encodes CDR1 LNHNV and CDR2 YYDKDF (reference sequence). V shed 5 bases, J shed 5 bases, and the junction held 4 bases outside the gene matches.

The rearrangement uses TRBV5-6 and TRBJ1-1; 8 bases fit TRBD1. Trimming cost V 3 bases and J 1 base; bases outside gene matches: 5. CDR1 SGHDT and CDR2 YYEEEE come from the germline V gene. The CDR3 has 15 residues. The DNA of the CDR3 is TGTGCCAGCAGCTGGACCGGACAGGGGAACACTGAAGCTTTCTTT. Its translation is CASSWTGQGNTEAFF.

This clone has just one count. The chain links TRBV7-9 to TRBJ1-1; D gene uncertain. The V end lost 1 base, the J end lost 7 bases, and 10 bases lay between the germline ends. The CDR3 is 13 amino acids. Looked up from germline, CDR1 is SEHNR and CDR2 is FQNEAQ (reference sequence). Here the CDR3 reads CASSLGRAGEAFF. The CDR3 DNA reads as TGTGCCAGCAGCTTAGGGCGTGCGGGTGAAGCTTTCTTT.

The chain uses TRBV9 and TRBJ2-7; no definite D call. V gave up 4 bases and J gave up 2 bases, with 13 bases separating them. The germline V gene encodes CDR1 SGDLS and CDR2 YYNGEE. CDR3 length equals 14 residues. The DNA of the CDR3 is TGTGCCAGCAGCCCCGGCCCCGAGCCCTACGAGCAGTACTTC. It codes for CASSPGPEPYEQYF.

The chain carries TRBV11-3 and TRBJ2-5; D unresolved. CDR3 length: 14 amino acids. Trimming stripped 5 bases from V and 2 bases from J, with 12 bases between. Looked up from germline, CDR1 is SGHNT and CDR2 is YENEEA. As DNA, the CDR3 is TGTGCCAGCAGCCGGGCGGTGGGGCAAGAGACCCAGTACTTC. Protein product: CASSRAVGQETQYF.

This clone came up once. The chain carries TRBV28 and TRBJ2-3, with D perhaps TRBD2 (6 bases). The CDR3 runs 16 residues. V was pared by 2 bases and J by 2 bases, with 14 bases between. CDR1 is MDHEN and CDR2 is SYDVKM in the germline V gene. CDR3 coding DNA: TGTGCCAGCAGTTTAGCGTCTCTAGCGTCCACAGATACGCAGTATTTT. It encodes CASSLASLASTDTQYF.

J is TRBJ2-3 and V is TRBV11-3, with no clear D. Trimming removed 4 bases at V and 2 bases at J, with 4 bases between. CDR3 length: 12 amino acids. CDR1 is SGHNT and CDR2 is YENEEA in the germline V gene. The CDR3 spells CASSSLTDTQYF. The CDR3 DNA reads TGTGCCAGCAGCTCTCTCACAGATACGCAGTATTTT.

This rearrangement joins TRBV19 to TRBJ2-1, with TRBD1 as a possible D gene (6 bases). The CDR3 runs to 17 residues. Germline loops: CDR1 LNHDA, CDR2 SQIVND (reference sequence). Deletions cut 1 base from V and 6 bases from J, with 19 bases between. This CDR3 reads CASSIVWDTFFSNEQFF. In DNA, the CDR3 is TGTGCCAGTAGTATAGTCTGGGACACCTTCTTCAGCAATGAGCAGTTCTTC.

This chain uses TRBV6-1 with TRBJ2-7, with 10 positions matching TRBD1. The CDR3 has 18 amino acids. Per the germline V gene, CDR1 is MNHNS and CDR2 is SASEGT. The trim removed 4 bases at V and 1 base at J, leaving 13 bases unmatched. CDR3 loop: CASSVRDRGPIYSYEQYF. As DNA, the CDR3 is TGTGCCAGCAGTGTCCGGGACAGGGGTCCCATTTATTCCTACGAGCAGTACTTC.

The chain joins TRBV5-1 to TRBJ2-3; TRBD1 matches 10 bases. Germline V gene data show CDR1 as SGHRS and CDR2 as YFSETQ. V lost 8 bases, J lost 5 bases, and 5 bases stayed unmatched. The CDR3 is 13 amino acids. In DNA form, the CDR3 reads TGCGCCAGTCGACAGGGGGCGGGAGATACGCAGTATTTT. This codes for CASRQGAGDTQYF.

The chain employs TRBV9 and TRBJ2-3; 7 nucleotides match TRBD2. Trimming removed 3 bases from V and 1 base from J; junction bases left unmatched: 8. Germline V gene data show CDR1 as SGDLS and CDR2 as YYNGEE. The CDR3 has 16 amino acids. CDR3 residues: CASSAPKRGGTDTQYF. Here the CDR3 DNA reads TGTGCCAGCAGCGCCCCTAAACGGGGGGGCACAGATACGCAGTATTTT. The variable domain in full, completed from reference TRBV9 and TRBJ2-3, reads DSGVTQTPKHLITATGQRVTLRCSPRSGDLSVYWYQQSLDQGLQFLIQYYNGEERAKGNILERFSAQQFPDLHSELNLSSLELGDSALYFCASSAPKRGGTDTQYFGPGTRLTVL.

The J gene is TRBJ1-1, the V gene TRBV12-5; TRBD1 matches 8 bases. The V and J ends lost 7 bases and 7 bases, in that order; junction bases with no gene match: 8. The germline CDR1 and CDR2 sequences are LGHNT and FRNRAP. The CDR3 spans 13 residues. The CDR3 nucleotides read TGTGCTAGTGTTCTACACGGACAGGGTGAAGCTTTCTTT. Translating gives CASVLHGQGEAFF.

The J gene is TRBJ2-5, the V gene TRBV4-1; TRBD1 is a possible D gene (5 bases). Germline CDR1 reads MGHRA; CDR2 reads YSYEKL. Trimming removed 1 base at V and 5 bases at J, with 14 bases between. This CDR3 spans 15 amino acids. This CDR3 is CASSQGMTVQETQYF. CDR3 nucleotide sequence: TGCGCCAGCAGCCAAGGTATGACAGTTCAGGAGACCCAGTACTTC.

CDR3 loop: CASSHHYFSGTGFYEQYF. In DNA, the CDR3 is TGTGCCAGCAGCCACCACTACTTTAGCGGGACAGGGTTCTACGAGCAGTACTTC. The gene calls are TRBV27 and TRBJ2-7; a weak D match, TRBD1 (9 bases). Germline V gives CDR1 MNHEY, CDR2 SMNVEV (reference sequence). Trimming shortened V by 6 bases and J by 3 bases, and 27 bases separated the two germline ends. The CDR3 runs 18 residues.

The chain employs TRBV7-2 and TRBJ1-2; a possible D gene is TRBD1 (5 bases). V was clipped by 5 bases and J by 4 bases, with 29 bases between them. The CDR3 has 19 residues. Germline-derived CDR1 and CDR2 are SGHTA and FQGNSA. The DNA for the CDR3 is TGTGCCAGCAGCCGAACTGGGGGTGCGGGGATCACTTCGGGCTATGGCTACACCTTC. It codes for CASSRTGGAGITSGYGYTF.

This rearrangement joins TRBV2 to TRBJ2-3, with TRBD2 matching over 11 bases. Germline V lookup: CDR1 SNHLY, CDR2 FYNNEI. The CDR3 has 15 amino acids. V gave up 5 bases and J gave up 7 bases; unmatched junction bases: 8. The CDR3 nucleotides are TGTGCCAGCAGTCTCCCCCTAGCGGGGGGACATACGCAGTATTTT. Translating it yields CASSLPLAGGHTQYF. The variable domain in full, completed from reference TRBV2 and TRBJ2-3, reads EPEVTQTPSHQVTQMGQEVILRCVPISNHLYFYWYRQILGQKVEFLVSFYNNEISEKSEIFDDQFSVERPDGSNFTLKIRSTKLEDSAMYFCASSLPLAGGHTQYFGPGTRLTVL.

This clone has just one count. The rearrangement uses TRBV19 and TRBJ1-2; D not resolved. CDR1 is LNHDA, CDR2 SQIVND, per germline (reference sequence). The CDR3 has 16 residues. V was cut by 3 bases and J by 4 bases, with 18 bases left in between. The CDR3 loop reads CASSISFGRQFYGYTF. The CDR3 DNA is TGTGCCAGTAGTATCAGTTTCGGCCGACAATTCTATGGCTACACCTTC.

This sequence joins TRBV29-1 and TRBJ1-4; 8 bases match TRBD1. Trimming cost V 3 bases and J 7 bases; bases outside gene matches: 16. The length of the CDR3 is 17 residues. Germline CDR1 SQVTM, CDR2 ANQGSEA. The CDR3 protein is CSVDSPPGRGRCEKLFF. In DNA, the CDR3 is TGCAGCGTTGACTCCCCCCCCGGCAGGGGGCGCTGTGAAAAACTGTTTTTT.

This clone was counted a single time. CDR3: CASSRDRENSPLHF. In nucleotides, the CDR3 is TGTGCCAGCAGCCGGGACAGGGAGAATTCACCCCTCCACTTT. The chain joins TRBV5-4 to TRBJ1-6; 9 bases are a match to TRBD1. There are 14 residues in the CDR3. V shed 4 bases, J shed 7 bases, and the junction held 3 bases outside the gene matches. CDR1 is SGHNT, CDR2 YYREEE, per germline (reference sequence).

This sequence joins TRBV5-1 and TRBJ2-1; 7 bases fit TRBD2. CDR3 length: 14 residues. Germline V gene sequence: CDR1 SGHRS, CDR2 YFSETQ. J lost 2 bases, V lost 4 bases, and 3 bases had no gene match. The CDR3 sequence is CASSPAGPYNEQFF. CDR3 nucleotide sequence: TGCGCCAGCAGCCCAGCGGGACCCTACAATGAGCAGTTCTTC.

The chain employs TRBV11-2 and TRBJ2-7, with TRBD1 as a possible D gene (5 bases). The CDR3 loop spans 14 amino acids. Trimming removed 0 bases from V and 5 bases from J, with 11 bases in between. Germline values: CDR1 SGHAT, CDR2 FQNNGV. The CDR3 loop reads CASSLDRGFHEQYF. The CDR3 bases are TGTGCCAGCAGCTTAGATAGGGGTTTCCACGAGCAGTACTTC.